A single sample is the source of the 16 T cell receptor beta chains below, sequenced in a study of blood T cell repertoires in COVID-19. TCRdb keeps only in-frame clones here, not all; method: immunoSEQ multiplex PCR. Counted here are 61,000 or so clones, 70% to 85% occurring once; the ten biggest clones make up 4.5% to 7%. The sequenced sample was peripheral blood. Source of these receptors: a woman in her 70s with acute or convalescent COVID-19.

The CDR3, as DNA: TGTGCCAGCAGCCCGGACAGAGCTAATGAAAAACTGTTTTTT. It codes for CASSPDRANEKLFF. The rearrangement joins TRBV2 to TRBJ1-4; TRBD1 is a possible D gene (6 bases). This CDR3 region has 14 residues. Germline CDR1 reads SNHLY; CDR2 reads FYNNEI. V was pared by 6 bases and J by 3 bases, with 11 bases between.

The chain uses TRBV15 and TRBJ2-2; weak D call: TRBD1 (5 bases). The V end was cut by 2 bases, the J end by 4 bases, with 8 bases between. The germline V gene has CDR1 LNHNV and CDR2 YYDKDF (reference sequence). The CDR3 totals 14 residues. The chain's CDR3 is CATSRPRVTGELFF. CDR3 DNA: TGTGCCACCAGCAGACCCAGGGTCACCGGGGAGCTGTTTTTT.

The J gene is TRBJ1-2, the V gene TRBV5-6, with D possibly being TRBD1 (5 bases). The germline V and J ends were trimmed by 5 bases and 1 base, with 12 bases remaining between them. The germline CDR1 and CDR2 sequences are SGHDT and YYEEEE. CDR3 size: 14 residues. In DNA, the CDR3 is TGTGCCAGCAGTTATACAGGCTTTAACTATGGCTACACCTTC. Protein: CASSYTGFNYGYTF.

The rearrangement uses TRBV4-1 and TRBJ2-7; maybe TRBD1 (6 bases). The CDR3 is 14 amino acids. Germline V CDR1 and CDR2: MGHRA, YSYEKL. V lost 1 base and J 4 bases, leaving 11 bases between the germline ends. The CDR3 coding sequence is TGCGCCAGCAGCCAAGGCAGGGGAATATACGAGCAGTACTTC. It specifies CASSQGRGIYEQYF.

This clone was detected a few times. The rearrangement joins TRBV7-8 to TRBJ1-1, with D possibly TRBD1 on 5 matching bases. Germline-derived CDR1 and CDR2 are SGHVS and FQNEAQ. V was cut by 2 bases and J by 1 base, with 17 bases left in between. The CDR3 covers 17 residues. Here the CDR3 reads CASSLLSRASGNTEAFF. CDR3 coding DNA: TGTGCCAGCAGCTTACTTTCCAGGGCGAGTGGGAACACTGAAGCTTTCTTT.

The chain uses TRBV7-2 and TRBJ2-7; 10 nucleotides align to TRBD1. The CDR3 runs 14 residues. Germline CDR1 reads SGHTA; CDR2 reads FQGNSA. Trimming cost V 4 bases and J 4 bases; bases outside gene matches: 4. The CDR3 DNA sequence: TGTGCCAGCAGCTCCGGGACAGGGGCATACGAGCAGTACTTC. Translation gives CASSSGTGAYEQYF.

The chain has TRBV7-2 and TRBJ2-3; the D gene is possibly TRBD2 (7 bases). The V end was cut by 5 bases, the J end by 5 bases, with 11 bases between. Per the germline V gene, CDR1 is SGHTA and CDR2 is FQGNSA. The CDR3 spans 13 residues. The CDR3 loop reads CASSRGGLDTQYF. The CDR3 coding sequence is TGTGCCAGCAGCCGCGGGGGCTTAGATACGCAGTATTTT.

The chain employs TRBV18 and TRBJ2-1; TRBD2 agrees at 12 bases. The germline CDR1 and CDR2 sequences are KGHSH and LQKENI. CDR3 size: 16 residues. V shed 3 bases, J shed 8 bases, and the junction held 8 bases outside the gene matches. The CDR3 DNA is TGTGCCAGCTCACCGCAGGCTAGCGGGGGGGCGGATGAGCAGTTCTTC. It yields the protein CASSPQASGGADEQFF. Variable domain in full (rest from reference TRBV18 and TRBJ2-1): NAGVMQNPRHLVRRRGQEARLRCSPMKGHSHVYWYRQLPEEGLKFMVYLQKENIIDESGMPKERFSAEFPKEGPSILRIQQVVRGDSAAYFCASSPQASGGADEQFFGPGTRLTVL.

This chain joins TRBV28 and TRBJ1-5, with 7 bases aligning to TRBD1. The V and J ends lost 5 bases and 5 bases, in that order; junction bases with no gene match: 9. CDR1 and CDR2 (germline): MDHEN, SYDVKM. There are 15 residues in the CDR3. The CDR3 loop reads CASSLTTGVDQPQHF. The CDR3 DNA sequence: TGTGCCAGCAGTCTAACAACAGGGGTGGATCAGCCCCAGCATTTT.

This chain connects TRBV24-1 to TRBJ1-2, with 7 bases identical to TRBD1. The CDR3 has 11 amino acids. Germline values: CDR1 KGHDR, CDR2 SFDVKD. V was pared by 7 bases and J by 7 bases, with 2 bases of the junction left unmatched. CDR3 coding DNA: TGTGCCACCAGCTACAGGGGTGGCTACACCTTC. Translating it yields CATSYRGGYTF.

The chain uses TRBV2 and TRBJ1-5; D perhaps matches TRBD1 (5 bases). The CDR3 is 14 residues long. The germline V and J ends were trimmed by 6 bases and 2 bases, with 11 bases remaining between them. From germline, CDR1 is SNHLY and CDR2 FYNNEI. The CDR3 spells CASSREGGNQPQHF. CDR3 DNA sequence: TGTGCCAGCAGCAGGGAAGGAGGCAATCAGCCCCAGCATTTT.

This rearrangement joins TRBV5-5 to TRBJ2-1; 9 bases are a match to TRBD2. CDR1 is SGHKS and CDR2 is YYEKEE in the germline V gene (reference sequence). V was clipped by 1 base and J by 4 bases; unmatched bases: 6. CDR3 size: 16 residues. The CDR3 DNA sequence: TGTGCCAGCAGCTTGTTGATGGGACTAGCATACAATGAGCAGTTCTTC. Protein sequence: CASSLLMGLAYNEQFF.

The chain carries TRBV9 and TRBJ1-2; 9 bases are a match to TRBD1. V lost 0 bases and J lost 7; bases outside the gene matches: 10. The CDR3 covers 16 residues. Germline V gene data show CDR1 as SGDLS and CDR2 as YYNGEE. CDR3 sequence reads: CASSVGNRGQRGGYTF. The CDR3 DNA is TGTGCCAGCAGCGTAGGAAACAGGGGGCAACGCGGTGGCTACACCTTC.

This clone was observed a few times. This chain joins TRBV19 and TRBJ2-2, with 11 bases matching TRBD2. Germline CDR1 is LNHDA and CDR2 is SQIVND (reference sequence). With 4 bases clipped from V and 2 bases from J, the junction kept 12 bases outside the gene matches. The CDR3 runs to 19 residues. CDR3 sequence reads: CASSSRGLAGGANTGELFF. The DNA for the CDR3 is TGTGCCAGTAGTAGTCGAGGGCTAGCGGGGGGTGCAAACACCGGGGAGCTGTTTTTT.

The chain recombines TRBV6-5 with TRBJ1-2; weak D call: TRBD1 (5 bases). CDR3 length: 12 residues. Germline assignment: CDR1 MNHEY and CDR2 SVGAGI. The V gene lost 6 bases and the J gene lost 8 bases, with 13 bases spanning the gap. CDR3 protein: CASRDSVGGYTF. CDR3 nucleotide sequence: TGTGCCAGCAGAGACAGCGTCGGGGGCTACACCTTC.

This chain connects TRBV7-8 to TRBJ1-1; D not resolved. Germline V CDR1 and CDR2: SGHVS, FQNEAQ. The V and J ends lost 2 bases and 4 bases respectively, with 11 bases between them. The CDR3 extends over 14 amino acids. This CDR3 reads CASSLPGRSTEAFF. The CDR3 DNA is TGTGCCAGCAGCTTACCGGGGAGAAGCACTGAAGCTTTCTTT.